Shown below are 22 T cell receptor beta chains from a single sample sequenced in a study of T-cell reconstitution after alpha-beta-depleted transplantation in children. Preparation of the TCRbeta library was carried out with unique molecular identifiers. TCRdb processed the PCR reads anew with MiXCR; each CDR3 protein has one entry. The table records fewer than 400,000 distinct CDR3 sequences, around 21% of them present only once. The specimen was PBMCs from the stem cell graft donor, collected from the stem cell graft. All receptors derive from a human donor who donated a stem cell graft to a child with acute myeloid leukemia.

This clonotype turned up a few times. The chain recombines TRBV29-1 with TRBJ2-5; either TRBD1 or TRBD2 may fit D (6 bases each). Between the trimmed V and J ends, which lost 4 bases and 5 bases, there was a span of 11 bases. CDR3 length equals 12 residues. The germline CDR1 and CDR2 sequences are SQVTM and ANQGSEA. CDR3: CSVGGAEETQYF. In DNA form, the CDR3 reads TGCAGCGTTGGGGGGGCGGAGGAGACCCAGTACTTC.

The chain couples TRBV4-1 to TRBJ2-5, with 11 bases aligning to TRBD2. The CDR3 is 21 residues long. After removal of 0 bases from V and 5 bases from J, the junction contained 20 bases not matched to a gene. Germline values: CDR1 MGHRA, CDR2 YSYEKL. As DNA, the CDR3 is TGCGCCAGCAGCCAAGATTTTGGACAGGGAAGGACTAGCGGGTTGAGGGAGACCCAGTACTTC. Encoded protein: CASSQDFGQGRTSGLRETQYF.

The chain couples TRBV10-3 to TRBJ2-1; 7 nucleotides agree with TRBD2. V lost 11 bases and J lost 9; bases outside the gene matches: 13. This CDR3 comprises 13 residues. Germline loops: CDR1 ENHRY, CDR2 SYGVKD. The CDR3 region has the DNA TGTGCCTCGACTAGCCCCAATTTCAGTGAGCAGTTCTTC. This translates into CASTSPNFSEQFF.

This clonotype was seen a handful of times. J is TRBJ1-1 and V is TRBV4-3; no clear D. The V and J ends lost 2 bases and 0 bases respectively, with 4 bases between them. This CDR3 has 13 residues. Germline-derived CDR1 and CDR2 are LGHNA and YSLEER. CDR3 in DNA: TGCGCCAGCAGCCAATGGATGAACACTGAAGCTTTCTTT. Protein product: CASSQWMNTEAFF.

This sequence joins TRBV12-3 or TRBV12-4 and TRBJ2-7; TRBD2 matches at 7 bases. With V trimmed by 6 bases and J by 2 bases, 7 bases remained unmatched. This CDR3 has 14 amino acids. Here the CDR3 reads CASRMGGRTYEQYF. In DNA form, the CDR3 reads TGTGCCAGCAGAATGGGCGGGAGAACCTACGAGCAGTACTTC.

Ten or more counts support this clonotype. This sequence joins TRBV29-1 and TRBJ1-1; D remains unclear. This CDR3 comprises 10 residues. Germline assignment: CDR1 SQVTM and CDR2 ANQGSEA. V was clipped by 7 bases and J by 3 bases, with 6 bases between them. The chain's CDR3 is CSGQDTEAFF. The CDR3 DNA sequence: TGCAGCGGTCAGGACACTGAAGCTTTCTTT.

DNA of the CDR3: TGTGCCAGCACCAACCTGGGAAAGCGGGAGACCCAGTACTTC. Its protein product is CASTNLGKRETQYF. V and J are TRBV7-2 and TRBJ2-5; D perhaps matches TRBD2 (5 bases). The CDR3 totals 14 residues. The germline V gene has CDR1 SGHTA and CDR2 FQGNSA. Trimming left V 7 bases short and J 5 bases short, with 17 bases between.

V gene TRBV7-3 combines with J gene TRBJ2-1, with 11 bases fitting TRBD2. The CDR3 is 13 residues long. V lost 6 bases and J lost 10; bases outside the gene matches: 5. CDR1 is SGHTA and CDR2 is FQGTGA in the germline V gene. The CDR3 DNA follows: TGTGCCAGCAGTATTGGGACTAGCGGAGAGCAGTTCTTC. It yields the protein CASSIGTSGEQFF.

This chain connects TRBV11-3 to TRBJ2-5; 8 bases are a match to TRBD1. CDR1 and CDR2 from the germline V gene are SGHNT and YENEEA. Trimming removed 3 bases from V and 3 bases from J; junction bases left unmatched: 6. This CDR3 has 15 residues. CDR3 sequence: CASSFWMGQEETQYF. CDR3 coding DNA: TGTGCCAGCAGCTTTTGGATGGGACAGGAAGAGACCCAGTACTTC.

This clonotype was seen many times. The J gene is TRBJ2-2, the V gene TRBV20-1, with D possibly being TRBD2 (6 bases). V was cut by 3 bases and J by 6 bases, with 11 bases left in between. This CDR3 contains 13 residues. CDR1 and CDR2 (germline): DFQATT, SNEGSKA (reference sequence). The CDR3 DNA reads as TGCAGTGCTAGCGGGAGAGGGTCCGGGGAGCTGTTTTTT. It yields the protein CSASGRGSGELFF.

The chain recombines TRBV12-3 or TRBV12-4 with TRBJ2-1; 8 nucleotides line up with TRBD1. This CDR3 spans 17 amino acids. The V gene end was trimmed by 1 base and the J gene end by 6 bases; junction bases not matched to a gene: 11. The CDR3 DNA is TGTGCCAGCAGTTTAGTAGATTGGCAGGGGGCTGGCAATGAGCAGTTCTTC. Encoded protein: CASSLVDWQGAGNEQFF.

This clonotype was recorded many times. The CDR3 sequence is CASSLGGGQPQHF. CDR3 bases: TGTGCCAGCAGTTTAGGAGGAGGCCAGCCCCAGCATTTT. The rearrangement joins TRBV12-3 or TRBV12-4 to TRBJ1-5; D call uncertain. V lost 1 base, J lost 7 bases, and 8 bases lay in between. The CDR3 length is 13 residues.

V gene TRBV15 combines with J gene TRBJ2-5; 11 nucleotides match TRBD2. The CDR3 extends over 15 amino acids. The germline V gene encodes CDR1 LNHNV and CDR2 YYDKDF (reference sequence). Unmatched junction bases numbered 6, after V lost 4 bases and J lost 5 bases. This CDR3 reads CATSINSGRGETQYF. CDR3 nucleotide sequence: TGTGCCACCAGCATTAATAGCGGGAGGGGGGAGACCCAGTACTTC.

CDR3 region: CATSRGVERQGYEQYF. CDR3 DNA: TGTGCCACCAGCAGAGGGGTCGAGAGACAGGGTTACGAGCAGTACTTC. The chain employs TRBV15 and TRBJ2-7, with 7 bases matching TRBD1. With V trimmed by 1 base and J by 4 bases, 10 bases remained unmatched. Germline-derived CDR1 and CDR2 are LNHNV and YYDKDF (reference sequence). This CDR3 is built from 16 residues.

CDR3 residues: CASSSTGAGNTIYF. CDR3 nucleotides: TGTGCCAGCAGCTCGACAGGGGCTGGAAACACCATATATTTT. The chain links TRBV13 to TRBJ1-3; 8 nucleotides agree with TRBD1. The CDR3 loop spans 14 amino acids. Germline CDR1 PRHDT, CDR2 FYEKMQ (reference sequence). J was trimmed by 2 bases and V by 4 bases; bases with no gene match: 1.

In this sample, this clonotype turned up a few times. The chain links TRBV27 to TRBJ2-7, with a weak D call TRBD1 (7 bases). The V end lost 5 bases, the J end lost 4 bases, and 18 bases lay between the germline ends. The CDR3 contains 15 residues. The germline gives CDR1 MNHEY, CDR2 SMNVEV (reference sequence). The CDR3 region is CASSLDREDVYEQYF. The CDR3 coding sequence is TGTGCCAGCAGTCTAGACAGGGAGGACGTGTACGAGCAGTACTTC.

Only a few counts were recorded for this clonotype. The chain is built from TRBV7-9 and TRBJ1-5, with a weak D call TRBD1 (5 bases). From germline, CDR1 is SEHNR and CDR2 FQNEAQ (reference sequence). CDR3 length: 15 amino acids. Trimming left V 1 base short and J 7 bases short, with 14 bases between. Here the CDR3 reads CASSLGTGKGQPQHF. CDR3 bases: TGTGCCAGCAGCTTAGGTACAGGAAAGGGGCAGCCCCAGCATTTT.

This clonotype was observed at least ten times. The chain carries TRBV10-1 and TRBJ2-7; no firm D call. The CDR3 totals 13 residues. Germline assignment: CDR1 WNHNN and CDR2 SYGVQD (reference sequence). V shed 2 bases and J shed 0 bases, with 5 bases lying between them. The CDR3, as DNA: TGCGCCAGCAGTGAGGGCGGCTCCTACGAGCAGTACTTC. Its translation is CASSEGGSYEQYF.

This clonotype was found many times. This rearrangement joins TRBV20-1 to TRBJ2-1, with TRBD2 matching 8 bases. The germline V gene encodes CDR1 DFQATT and CDR2 SNEGSKA (reference sequence). J was trimmed by 2 bases and V by 4 bases; bases with no gene match: 7. The CDR3 contains 15 residues. CDR3 nucleotide sequence: TGCAGTGCTACTAATACCGGGAGGGCCTACAATGAGCAGTTCTTC. This encodes CSATNTGRAYNEQFF.

This clonotype was counted between two and nine times. The chain uses TRBV20-1 and TRBJ2-7; D call uncertain. This CDR3 contains 11 residues. CDR1 is DFQATT and CDR2 is SNEGSKA in the germline V gene (reference sequence). V lost 7 bases, J lost 8 bases, and 15 bases lay in between. The DNA of the CDR3 is TGCAGTGTTCCTGACGCTACGAAGCAGTACTTC. This sequence encodes CSVPDATKQYF.

V is TRBV27 and J is TRBJ2-1; D uncertain. V lost 7 bases, J lost 4 bases, and 5 bases lay in between. Germline assignment: CDR1 MNHEY and CDR2 SMNVEV (reference sequence). This CDR3 has 11 amino acids. In nucleotides, the CDR3 is TGTGCCAGCATTGCGTACAATGAGCAGTTCTTC. This codes for CASIAYNEQFF.

The chain has TRBV20-1 and TRBJ2-3, with no clear D. CDR1 and CDR2 (germline): DFQATT, SNEGSKA (reference sequence). The ends were cut back, 6 bases at V and 0 bases at J, with 10 bases in the middle. The CDR3 has 13 amino acids. The CDR3 DNA sequence: TGCAGTGCAGTCTCAGTAAGCACAGATACGCAGTATTTT. Translation gives CSAVSVSTDTQYF.